Sequencing of this T cell receptor (beta chain) was carried out in a study of identical twins. There are 18 residues in the CDR3. Per the germline V gene, CDR1 is SGHVS and CDR2 is FQNEAQ. V was clipped by 5 bases and J by 7 bases; unmatched bases: 15. Study outcomes and limitations: Shared out-of-frame alpha sequences (those common to twins) showed excess low generation probability.

A universal primer site came from template switching; cDNA carried unique molecular identifiers. One entry per CDR3 protein results from TCRdb running MiXCR on the 5' RACE reads. The table has hundreds of thousands of distinct CDR3 sequences, approximately 8% seen once. This clonotype has a count of ten or more. Its matching antigen is unknown. Separately, the same data were catalogued under a study of yellow fever vaccine responses in identical twins.

The chain is built from TRBV7-8 and TRBJ2-2, with TRBD1 matching over 11 bases. The source is a woman aged 18 to 35 in good health. Sequencing was carried out using memory (CD45RO+) T cells sorted from blood. The CDR3 DNA reads as TGTGCCAGCAGCCCTCATTCTATCGGGACAGGGGGTTTCGGGGAGCTGTTTTTT. It translates to CASSPHSIGTGGFGELFF.